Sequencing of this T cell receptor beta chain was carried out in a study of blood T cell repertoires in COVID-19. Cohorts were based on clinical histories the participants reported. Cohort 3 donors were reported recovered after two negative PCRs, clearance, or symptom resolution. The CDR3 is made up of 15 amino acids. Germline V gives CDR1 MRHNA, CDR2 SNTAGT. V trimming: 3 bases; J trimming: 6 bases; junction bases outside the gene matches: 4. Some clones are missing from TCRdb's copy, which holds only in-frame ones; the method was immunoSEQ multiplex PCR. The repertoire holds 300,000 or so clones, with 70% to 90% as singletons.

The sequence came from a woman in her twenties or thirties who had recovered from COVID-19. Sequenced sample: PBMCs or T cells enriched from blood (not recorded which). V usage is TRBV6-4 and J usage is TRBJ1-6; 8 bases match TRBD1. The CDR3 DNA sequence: TGTGCCAGCAGTGAGACAGGGGATTTTAATTCACCCCTCCACTTT. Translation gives CASSETGDFNSPLHF.